The 15 T cell receptor beta chains below all came from one sample that was sequenced in a study of CXCR3-negative and CXCR3-positive naive CD8 T cells. The TRB libraries of cDNA were built by UMI-labeled 5' RACE. After re-calling the 5' RACE reads, TCRdb lists one entry per CDR3 protein, DNA absent. This sample's clone table lists approximately 66,000 distinct CDR3 sequences. Sample: naive CXCR3- CD8+ T cells from blood. Subset defined: CD45RO-CCR7+CD27+CD95- naive CD8+ T cells lacking CXCR3 (TNR3-). Receptor source: a human donor in good health. Some clones in this sample may be carry-over from other donors' samples.

The chain uses TRBV7-9 and TRBJ2-7. The CDR3 has 15 amino acids. The V gene's germline CDR1 is SEHNR and CDR2 FQNEAQ (reference sequence). The CDR3 protein is CASSLTTTWTYEQYF. Full variable domain (remainder filled in from reference TRBV7-9 and TRBJ2-7): DTGVSQNPRHKITKRGQNVTFRCDPISEHNRLYWYRQTLGQGPEFLTYFQNEAQLEKSRLLSDRFSAERPKGSFSTLEIQRTEQGDSAMYLCASSLTTTWTYEQYFGPGTRLTVT.

The chain employs TRBV7-2 and TRBJ2-5. CDR1 SGHTA and CDR2 FQGNSA come from the germline V gene. This CDR3 has 12 residues. CDR3 protein: CASSLARETQYF.

This sequence joins TRBV6-6 and TRBJ2-7. Germline V gives CDR1 MNHNY, CDR2 SVGAGI (reference sequence). The CDR3 runs to 14 residues. The CDR3 reads CASTQSGRPHEQYF.

The V gene is TRBV27, the J gene TRBJ2-3; TCRdb picks TRBD1, but there is no DNA to check that call. Germline CDR1 and CDR2: MNHEY and SMNVEV (reference sequence). The CDR3 covers 15 residues. The CDR3 protein is CASSPRIFFTDTQYF.

The V call is TRBV28, the J call TRBJ2-7; absent DNA, TCRdb's TRBD1 call cannot be checked. The CDR3 contains 15 residues. Germline lookup yields CDR1 MDHEN and CDR2 SYDVKM. The CDR3 spells CASSPPGIGPYEQYF.

This chain uses TRBV6-5 with TRBJ2-7; the TRBD1 assignment by TCRdb is unverifiable without DNA. The CDR3 covers 16 residues. Germline V CDR1 and CDR2: MNHEY, SVGAGI. The CDR3 spells CASSYSPGGEGAEQYF.

The gene calls are TRBV19 and TRBJ2-3. This CDR3 spans 13 amino acids. CDR1 and CDR2 (germline): LNHDA, SQIVND (reference sequence). CDR3: CASSIDIVDTQYF.

The chain recombines TRBV6-1 with TRBJ1-2; the D call from TCRdb, TRBD1, cannot be confirmed without DNA. The CDR3 extends over 14 amino acids. The germline V gene encodes CDR1 MNHNS and CDR2 SASEGT. The CDR3 sequence is CASSELQGNYGYTF.

The rearrangement uses TRBV5-5 and TRBJ2-5. CDR1 and CDR2 (germline): SGHKS, YYEKEE (reference sequence). The CDR3 runs to 13 residues. This chain's CDR3 is CASNAGNQETQYF.

The chain uses TRBV6-6 and TRBJ2-7. CDR3 length equals 13 residues. Germline CDR1 is MNHNY and CDR2 is SVGAGI (reference sequence). The CDR3: CASSYASSYEQYF.

V and J are TRBV12-3 or TRBV12-4 and TRBJ2-7; TCRdb's D call, TRBD1, is unchecked because there is no DNA. The CDR3 extends over 14 amino acids. The CDR3 spells CASSSGQGYLEQYF.

The V gene is TRBV7-9, the J gene TRBJ2-1; as DNA is missing, the TRBD1 call by TCRdb cannot be tested. The germline gives CDR1 SEHNR, CDR2 FQNEAQ (reference sequence). The CDR3 is made up of 16 amino acids. CDR3 protein: CASSSLRGETYNEQFF.

V and J are TRBV4-3 and TRBJ1-1; with no DNA, the TCRdb D assignment of TRBD1 cannot be verified. The CDR3 is 15 residues long. Germline CDR1 and CDR2: LGHNA and YSLEER. The CDR3 protein is CASSQRDRVNTEAFF.

The rearrangement links TRBV28 to TRBJ2-7; TCRdb outputs TRBD1, but without DNA this stays unchecked. Germline CDR1 and CDR2: MDHEN and SYDVKM. The CDR3 covers 14 residues. This chain's CDR3 is CASSSRTASYEQYF. Full variable domain (rest looked up from reference TRBV28 and TRBJ2-7): DVKVTQSSRYLVKRTGEKVFLECVQDMDHENMFWYRQDPGLGLRLIYFSYDVKMKEKGDIPEGYSVSREKKERFSLILESASTNQTSMYLCASSSRTASYEQYFGPGTRLTVT.

The chain uses TRBV5-1 and TRBJ2-5; TCRdb's D gene call, TRBD2, goes unchecked for lack of DNA. The CDR3 runs 17 residues. The germline CDR1 and CDR2 sequences are SGHRS and YFSETQ. The CDR3: CASSLGLAGVIQETQYF.